This TCR beta chain is from a study of glioma-infiltrating T cells after dendritic cell vaccination. Study-level information: Between the early 2000s and the early 2010s, patients got autologous tumor lysate-pulsed dendritic cell vaccines.

In germline, CDR1 is SGDLS, CDR2 YYNGEE. The CDR3 is 15 amino acids. The V gene end was trimmed by 2 bases and the J gene end by 1 base; junction bases not matched to a gene: 4. A remark on this clone: The sample has other DNA sequences that encode this CDR3 too.

Up to about 2 ug genomic DNA was used for TCRB CDR3 amplification. Clones were read by immunoSEQ multiplex PCR, and TCRdb kept only the in-frame ones, dropping some. The profile covers roughly 60,000 clones, with roughly 86% appearing a single time and roughly 10% taken by the ten largest. The time point: after dendritic cell vaccination, including at tumor progression/relapse. Fresh-frozen tumor tissue and more than two years of survival data were available for all. PBMC were collected before vaccination, two weeks after the third vaccination, and at progression. The chain links TRBV9 to TRBJ2-7; 9 bases fit TRBD2. This TCR was sampled from a human donor with glioblastoma. The source was blood, collected after dendritic cell vaccination. The CDR3 is CASSVNSGSSYEQYF. The CDR3 region has the DNA TGTGCCAGCAGCGTTAATAGCGGGAGTTCCTACGAGCAGTACTTC.